Below are 15 T cell receptor beta chains sequenced from a single sample in a study of T cells in Graves' hyperthyroidism and ophthalmopathy. Amplification of TCR beta CDR3 regions was performed using RNA transcripts as template. Using the HTBI primer set, a first-round RT-PCR was run on the TCR CDR3. MiXCR, run by TCRdb on the multiplex PCR reads, gives a single entry per CDR3 protein. The data contain about 420,000 distinct CDR3 sequences, roughly 13% of them singletons. Sequenced sample: blood. These receptors originate from a woman between 18 and 29 years old with Graves' hyperthyroidism.

The DNA of the CDR3 is TGTGCCAGCAGCCAGGGTCTCGCGGGAGGAAACTCCTACAATGAGCAGTTCTTC. This encodes CASSQGLAGGNSYNEQFF. J is TRBJ2-1 and V is TRBV3-1, with 8 bases that match TRBD2. The CDR3 covers 18 residues. The V segment lost 3 bases and the J segment 0 bases; nucleotides outside the gene matches: 10. Germline V gene data show CDR1 as LGHDT and CDR2 as YNNKEL (reference sequence).

This clonotype occurred many times. The V call is TRBV11-2, the J call TRBJ2-7; 9 bases are a match to TRBD1. This CDR3 is built from 15 residues. Unmatched junction bases numbered 9, after V lost 5 bases and J lost 4 bases. Germline V gene lookup returns CDR1 SGHAT and CDR2 FQNNGV. DNA of the CDR3: TGTGCCAGCAGCCTCGTAGGGACAGGGATATACGAGCAGTACTTC. This translates into CASSLVGTGIYEQYF.

This clonotype was recorded at least ten times. V is TRBV3-1 and J is TRBJ2-2; 7 nucleotides match TRBD1. Looked up from germline, CDR1 is LGHDT and CDR2 is YNNKEL (reference sequence). This CDR3 spans 15 amino acids. Unmatched junction bases numbered 6, after V lost 4 bases and J lost 4 bases. The CDR3 protein is CASSREGARTGELFF. For the CDR3, the DNA is TGTGCCAGCAGCCGCGAGGGGGCGCGCACCGGGGAGCTGTTTTTT.

In its sample, this clonotype was seen a few times. The CDR3 nucleotides read TGCGCCAGCAGCCAAGGGGAGGAACAGAACTATGGCTACACCTTC. Its translation is CASSQGEEQNYGYTF. The rearrangement links TRBV4-1 to TRBJ1-2; no reliable D call. CDR1 MGHRA and CDR2 YSYEKL come from the germline V gene. The germline V and J ends were trimmed by 1 base and 2 bases, with 11 bases remaining between them. This CDR3 has 15 residues.

Ten or more counts support this clonotype. The chain couples TRBV29-1 to TRBJ2-7; TRBD2 agrees at 14 bases. Unmatched junction bases numbered 5, after V lost 4 bases and J lost 6 bases. The CDR3 is 14 residues long. In germline, CDR1 is SQVTM, CDR2 ANQGSEA. CDR3 DNA sequence: TGCAGCGTTGGGGGACTAGCGGGAGTGGGCGAGCAGTACTTC. Its translation: CSVGGLAGVGEQYF.

This clonotype appeared a few times. Possible read error: a much larger clone is one base away. V and J are TRBV11-2 and TRBJ2-5; TRBD1 is a possible D gene (6 bases). The CDR3 consists of 15 residues. In germline, CDR1 is SGHAT, CDR2 FQNNGV. The CDR3 protein is CASSLTYRDQETQHF. The CDR3 DNA reads as TGTGCCAGCAGCTTAACTTACAGGGATCAAGAGACCCAGCACTTC.

This clonotype was counted only a few times. CDR3 in amino acids: CASTNPNRDRVEKLFF. The CDR3 nucleotides are TGTGCCAGCACCAACCCCAACCGGGACAGGGTCGAAAAACTGTTTTTT. The chain is built from TRBV5-5 and TRBJ1-4; 9 bases align to TRBD1. The germline CDR1 and CDR2 sequences are SGHKS and YYEKEE (reference sequence). V was pared by 6 bases and J by 8 bases, with 14 bases of the junction left unmatched. There are 16 residues in the CDR3.

This clonotype was counted a few times. The rearrangement joins TRBV19 to TRBJ2-1; TRBD2 matches 10 bases. The germline gives CDR1 LNHDA, CDR2 SQIVND (reference sequence). Trimming took 3 bases from V and 0 from J; bases not matched to a gene: 5. The CDR3 is 17 amino acids. DNA for the CDR3: TGTGCCAGTAGTATTTTGAGGACTAGCGGCTCCTACAATGAGCAGTTCTTC. Its translation is CASSILRTSGSYNEQFF.

This clonotype was found many times. The rearrangement uses TRBV18 and TRBJ2-5; D unclear. The CDR3 is 15 residues long. The V end lost 1 base, the J end lost 1 base, and 10 bases lay between the germline ends. Germline-derived CDR1 and CDR2 are KGHSH and LQKENI. The CDR3 is CASSPRDHLQETQYF. CDR3 sequence (DNA): TGTGCCAGCTCACCACGCGATCATCTCCAAGAGACCCAGTACTTC.

In its sample, this clonotype was seen many times. The chain combines TRBV3-1 with TRBJ1-2, with unresolved D. The V end lost 0 bases, the J end lost 4 bases, and 9 bases lay between the germline ends. The CDR3 is made up of 14 amino acids. CDR1 LGHDT and CDR2 YNNKEL come from the germline V gene (reference sequence). CDR3 in amino acids: CASSQDAGGYGYTF. The CDR3 nucleotides read TGTGCCAGCAGCCAAGATGCGGGAGGCTATGGCTACACCTTC. Complete variable domain (other parts from reference TRBV3-1 and TRBJ1-2): DTAVSQTPKYLVTQMGNDKSIKCEQNLGHDTMYWYKQDSKKFLKIMFSYNNKELIINETVPNRFSPKSPDKAHLNLHINSLELGDSAVYFCASSQDAGGYGYTFGSGTRLTVV.

This clonotype was seen many times. The rearrangement uses TRBV5-5 and TRBJ2-5; D not resolved. With 3 bases removed from V and 4 bases from J, the gap between germline ends came to 10 bases. The CDR3 contains 13 residues. Per germline, CDR1 SGHKS and CDR2 YYEKEE (reference sequence). For the CDR3, the DNA is TGTGCCAGCAGCTCGTTCCACGTAGAGACCCAGTACTTC. Protein: CASSSFHVETQYF.

The CDR3 here is CASSRGRDRGSWANVLTF. For the CDR3, the DNA is TGCGCCAGCAGCCGAGGACGGGACAGGGGAAGTTGGGCCAACGTCCTGACTTTC. The rearrangement uses TRBV4-3 and TRBJ2-6, with 10 bases identical to TRBD1. CDR1 is LGHNA, CDR2 YSLEER, per germline. The CDR3 is made up of 18 amino acids. V lost 4 bases to trimming and J lost 5 bases; unmatched junction nucleotides: 11.

Concerning this clonotype itself: This may come from a read error, since a much larger clone is one base off. The CDR3 region has the DNA TGTGCCAGCAGTTCCCAGGGATTCCGTAAAGGGACCCAGTACTTC. Protein: CASSSQGFRKGTQYF. The chain employs TRBV28 and TRBJ2-5, with D possibly being TRBD1 (5 bases). The CDR3 length is 15 residues. The germline gives CDR1 MDHEN, CDR2 SYDVKM. The V end lost 4 bases, the J end lost 7 bases, and 19 bases lay between the germline ends.

On this clonotype: At one end, the junction sequence differs from germline, possibly due to a read error. V gene TRBV3-1 combines with J gene TRBJ1-2; TRBD1 aligns across 7 bases. The CDR3 covers 14 residues. CDR1 is LGHDT and CDR2 is YNNKEL in the germline V gene (reference sequence). The CDR3 sequence is CASSPGQFQRGYAF. CDR3 DNA: TGTGCCAGCAGCCCGGGACAGTTCCAAAGGGGCTACGCCTTC.

Only a few counts were recorded for this clonotype. The V call is TRBV14, the J call TRBJ2-7; unclear D gene. The CDR3 consists of 13 residues. Trimming took off 0 bases at V and 3 bases at J, with 6 bases between the two ends. Germline lookup yields CDR1 SGHDN and CDR2 FVKESK. CDR3: CASSQDWDYEQYF. The CDR3, as DNA: TGTGCCAGCAGCCAAGATTGGGACTACGAGCAGTACTTC.